These 27 T cell receptor beta chains originate from one sample sequenced in a study of blood T cells in healthy people across ages. A J-beta primer mix and a sample-barcoded 5' primer were used in a second PCR of roughly 6 to 12 cycles. MiXCR, run by TCRdb on the 5' RACE reads, gives a single entry per CDR3 protein. The table shows over a million distinct CDR3 sequences, with less than 50% occurring only once. Sequenced material: blood. Source of these receptors: a woman aged 60-75 years in good health.

This sequence joins TRBV20-1 and TRBJ2-7; TRBD2 aligns across 13 bases. Germline CDR1 DFQATT, CDR2 SNEGSKA (reference sequence). After removal of 2 bases from V and 2 bases from J, the junction contained 9 bases not matched to a gene. The CDR3 covers 17 residues. This CDR3 reads CSARPRLAGGLPYEQYF. CDR3 bases: TGCAGTGCTAGACCCAGACTAGCGGGAGGCCTTCCCTACGAGCAGTACTTC.

The V gene is TRBV6-1, the J gene TRBJ2-3, with 14 bases aligning to TRBD2. From germline, CDR1 is MNHNS and CDR2 SASEGT. This CDR3 is built from 17 residues. V lost 7 bases to trimming and J lost 4 bases; unmatched junction nucleotides: 10. This CDR3 reads CASKRTSGRSRADTQYF. DNA for the CDR3: TGTGCCAGCAAAAGGACTAGCGGGAGGAGCCGGGCAGATACGCAGTATTTT.

The chain recombines TRBV9 with TRBJ1-2; no firm D call. V dropped 3 bases and J dropped 7 bases, with 7 bases sitting between them. The germline gives CDR1 SGDLS, CDR2 YYNGEE. The CDR3 is made up of 11 amino acids. CDR3 in amino acids: CASSGSVGYTF. The CDR3 coding sequence is TGTGCCAGCAGCGGCTCCGTTGGCTACACCTTC.

In its sample, this clonotype was seen many times. This chain joins TRBV6-6 and TRBJ2-1; 10 bases agree with TRBD2. Germline V gene sequence: CDR1 MNHNY, CDR2 SVGAGI (reference sequence). The CDR3 has 14 amino acids. V dropped 6 bases and J dropped 6; count of bases not matched to a gene: 5. CDR3 residues: CASREREGFNEQFF. In DNA, the CDR3 is TGTGCCAGCAGGGAGCGGGAGGGATTCAATGAGCAGTTCTTC.

This clonotype appeared a few times. V and J are TRBV28 and TRBJ1-5, with no clear D. The CDR3 has 12 residues. V was trimmed by 5 bases and J by 3 bases, leaving 5 bases between them. In germline, CDR1 is MDHEN, CDR2 SYDVKM. CDR3: CASSDPNQPQHF. In nucleotides, the CDR3 is TGTGCCAGCAGTGACCCCAATCAGCCCCAGCATTTT. Together with reference TRBV28 and TRBJ1-5, the CDR3 gives the full variable domain: DVKVTQSSRYLVKRTGEKVFLECVQDMDHENMFWYRQDPGLGLRLIYFSYDVKMKEKGDIPEGYSVSREKKERFSLILESASTNQTSMYLCASSDPNQPQHFGDGTRLSIL.

The chain carries TRBV25-1 and TRBJ2-1; tentatively, D is TRBD1 (5 bases). The CDR3 is made up of 16 amino acids. The V end lost 8 bases, the J end lost 0 bases, and 17 bases lay between the germline ends. Germline CDR1 is MGHDK and CDR2 is SYGVNS. CDR3 DNA: TGTGCCAGCGCCGAAATAGGGGTCAGCTCCTACAATGAGCAGTTCTTC. Protein sequence: CASAEIGVSSYNEQFF.

CDR3 in DNA: TGTGCCAGCAGCCAAGTATCGAAGGGATCTACTTCTGGAAACACCATATATTTT. Translation gives CASSQVSKGSTSGNTIYF. The J gene is TRBJ1-3, the V gene TRBV14; D remains unclear. Germline assignment: CDR1 SGHDN and CDR2 FVKESK. V was cut by 1 base and J by 1 base, with 17 bases left in between. The CDR3 has 18 residues.

The chain couples TRBV2 to TRBJ2-1; D is ambiguous. This CDR3 has 12 amino acids. Looked up from germline, CDR1 is SNHLY and CDR2 is FYNNEI. Trimming shortened V by 4 bases and J by 8 bases, and 9 bases separated the two germline ends. The CDR3 loop reads CASSAVRYEQFF. As DNA, the CDR3 is TGTGCCAGCAGTGCGGTCAGGTATGAGCAGTTCTTC. The entire variable domain, with the rest obtained from reference TRBV2 and TRBJ2-1, is as follows: EPEVTQTPSHQVTQMGQEVILRCVPISNHLYFYWYRQILGQKVEFLVSFYNNEISEKSEIFDDQFSVERPDGSNFTLKIRSTKLEDSAMYFCASSAVRYEQFFGPGTRLTVL.

V usage is TRBV11-3 and J usage is TRBJ2-4, with 9 bases aligning to TRBD2. The end of the DNA aligns better with TRBJ2-7, so the J call may be wrong. The CDR3 length is 17 residues. CDR1 SGHNT and CDR2 YENEEA come from the germline V gene. CDR3 in amino acids: CASSLDYPGGREYEQYF. DNA of the CDR3: TGTGCCAGCAGCTTAGATTATCCCGGCGGGAGGGAATACGAGCAGTACTTC.

This chain connects TRBV12-5 to TRBJ2-1; 7 positions match TRBD1. There are 19 residues in the CDR3. CDR1 is LGHNT and CDR2 is FRNRAP in the germline V gene. V shed 1 base and J 4 bases; nucleotides not matched to a gene: 16. The CDR3, as DNA: TGTGCTAGTGGTTTGGACAGGGGATTGGCTGTTTCCCCGTACAATGAGCAGTTCTTC. This translates into CASGLDRGLAVSPYNEQFF.

V gene TRBV28 combines with J gene TRBJ2-1, with no clear D. There are 14 residues in the CDR3. Deletions cut 7 bases from V and 7 bases from J, with 17 bases between. Germline-derived CDR1 and CDR2 are MDHEN and SYDVKM. The CDR3 sequence: CASIHERVGNEQFF. In DNA form, the CDR3 reads TGTGCCAGCATTCACGAGAGAGTCGGTAATGAGCAGTTCTTC. Full variable domain (remainder filled in from reference TRBV28 and TRBJ2-1): DVKVTQSSRYLVKRTGEKVFLECVQDMDHENMFWYRQDPGLGLRLIYFSYDVKMKEKGDIPEGYSVSREKKERFSLILESASTNQTSMYLCASIHERVGNEQFFGPGTRLTVL.

The table lists this clonotype with a few counts. This rearrangement joins TRBV15 to TRBJ2-2, with TRBD2 matching over 9 bases. Germline V gives CDR1 LNHNV, CDR2 YYDKDF (reference sequence). The length of the CDR3 is 16 residues. V gave up 0 bases and J gave up 7 bases; unmatched junction bases: 6. The CDR3 loop reads CATSRDPASGIGELFF. The CDR3 DNA sequence: TGTGCCACCAGCAGAGATCCGGCTAGCGGGATCGGGGAGCTGTTTTTT.

The table lists this clonotype with a few counts. CDR3 coding DNA: TGCAGTGCTATCGAACAGGCCAAGCAGCCCCAGCATTTT. It specifies CSAIEQAKQPQHF. The V and J genes are TRBV20-1 and TRBJ1-5; a possible D gene is TRBD1 (5 bases). The CDR3 is 13 residues long. Trimming removed 4 bases at V and 7 bases at J, with 14 bases between. The germline CDR1 and CDR2 sequences are DFQATT and SNEGSKA (reference sequence).

CDR3 bases: TGTGCCAGCAGCAGGGTGGACAGGGGTTATCAGCCCCAGCATTTT. Translating it yields CASSRVDRGYQPQHF. The J gene is TRBJ1-5, the V gene TRBV7-2; TRBD1 matches at 9 bases. In germline, CDR1 is SGHTA, CDR2 FQGNSA. The CDR3 extends over 15 amino acids. V lost 5 bases and J lost 5; bases outside the gene matches: 7.

This rearrangement joins TRBV5-1 to TRBJ2-1; TRBD2 is a possible D gene (6 bases). The germline V and J ends were trimmed by 0 bases and 0 bases, with 16 bases remaining between them. This CDR3 is 18 amino acids long. The germline V gene encodes CDR1 SGHRS and CDR2 YFSETQ. The CDR3 is CASSLAGGVYSSYNEQFF. CDR3 in DNA: TGCGCCAGCAGCTTGGCCGGCGGGGTTTACTCCTCCTACAATGAGCAGTTCTTC.

This clonotype has just a few counts. The V call is TRBV6-5, the J call TRBJ2-6, with 7 bases lining up with TRBD2. CDR1 is MNHEY and CDR2 is SVGAGI in the germline V gene. The CDR3 has 17 residues. The ends lost 2 bases at V and 0 bases at J; junction bases unmatched: 4. CDR3 protein: CASSYLPGGSGANVLTF. CDR3 nucleotides: TGTGCCAGCAGTTACCTCCCGGGGGGCTCTGGGGCCAACGTCCTGACTTTC.

Only a few counts were recorded for this clonotype. V is TRBV12-3 or TRBV12-4 and J is TRBJ2-7; 10 bases agree with TRBD1. V shed 6 bases and J 5 bases; nucleotides not matched to a gene: 4. The CDR3 has 13 amino acids. DNA for the CDR3: TGTGCCAGCAGGGCGGGACAGGGGAACGAGCAGTACTTC. Amino acids: CASRAGQGNEQYF.

J is TRBJ2-5 and V is TRBV9, with D hard to call. V gave up 0 bases and J gave up 7 bases, with 13 bases separating them. The CDR3 consists of 14 residues. Germline CDR1 SGDLS, CDR2 YYNGEE. In nucleotides, the CDR3 is TGTGCCAGCAGCGTAGCCCCCGGGTCGCCGACCCAGTACTTC. It encodes CASSVAPGSPTQYF.

The chain carries TRBV27 and TRBJ2-3; D possibly corresponds to TRBD1 (6 bases). This CDR3 contains 17 residues. Deletions cut 0 bases from V and 1 base from J, with 14 bases between. Germline lookup yields CDR1 MNHEY and CDR2 SMNVEV (reference sequence). The CDR3 nucleotides are TGTGCCAGCAGTTTATCGTGGGGGACACCTGGCACAGATACGCAGTATTTT. This codes for CASSLSWGTPGTDTQYF.

This clonotype was observed a single time. The CDR3 nucleotides are TGCAGTGCTCGGGGGTTCGGGGGAGGTGACTACGAGCAGTACTTC. Amino acid sequence: CSARGFGGGDYEQYF. The rearrangement links TRBV20-1 to TRBJ2-7; a possible D gene is TRBD2 (6 bases). CDR1 DFQATT and CDR2 SNEGSKA come from the germline V gene (reference sequence). With 5 bases removed from V and 3 bases from J, the gap between germline ends came to 20 bases. This CDR3 has 15 amino acids.

In its sample, this clonotype was seen once. The J gene is TRBJ2-1, the V gene TRBV13; D might be TRBD2 (7 bases). V lost 3 bases and J 1 base, leaving 16 bases between the germline ends. Germline CDR1 and CDR2: PRHDT and FYEKMQ (reference sequence). The CDR3 contains 17 residues. The DNA for the CDR3 is TGTGCCAGCAGCTTCGCATCCCGGGGGGCTTCCTACAATGAGCAGTTCTTC. Protein: CASSFASRGASYNEQFF.

This chain connects TRBV6-2 or TRBV6-3 to TRBJ2-3; a possible D gene is TRBD2 (5 bases). V lost 2 bases to trimming and J lost 3 bases, with 15 bases between them. This CDR3 is 16 amino acids long. Germline CDR1 MNHEY, CDR2 SVGEGT. The CDR3 nucleotides are TGTGCCAGCAGTTACCGGGTCTGGGAGACAACAGATACGCAGTATTTT. It is translated as CASSYRVWETTDTQYF.

The CDR3 is CASSPRLGISGANVLTF. As DNA, the CDR3 is TGTGCCAGCAGCCCGCGCCTGGGGATCTCTGGGGCCAACGTCCTGACTTTC. The chain employs TRBV7-9 and TRBJ2-6, with no clear D. The CDR3 covers 17 residues. From germline, CDR1 is SEHNR and CDR2 FQNEAQ (reference sequence). The V end lost 5 bases, the J end lost 0 bases, and 14 bases lay between the germline ends.

The genes are TRBV4-1 and TRBJ2-3; D is uncertain. Trimming removed 3 bases from V and 2 bases from J, with 15 bases in between. The CDR3 length is 16 residues. Germline loops: CDR1 MGHRA, CDR2 YSYEKL. The CDR3 sequence: CASSHFLINPTDTQYF. CDR3 coding DNA: TGCGCCAGCAGCCACTTCCTCATCAACCCCACAGATACGCAGTATTTT.

V gene TRBV20-1 combines with J gene TRBJ2-3, with a possible D match to TRBD2 (6 bases). V was pared by 0 bases and J by 5 bases, with 12 bases between. The CDR3 covers 14 residues. Germline-derived CDR1 and CDR2 are DFQATT and SNEGSKA (reference sequence). CDR3 region: CSARDLGSGDTQYF. The CDR3, as DNA: TGCAGTGCTAGAGATCTCGGGAGCGGAGATACGCAGTATTTT.

In nucleotides, the CDR3 is TGTGCCAGCAGTCCATGGGGCAGCGGGAGTGGGGCAGATACGCAGTATTTT. Translating gives CASSPWGSGSGADTQYF. The V gene is TRBV6-6, the J gene TRBJ2-3; 8 nucleotides align to TRBD2. CDR1 is MNHNY, CDR2 SVGAGI, per germline (reference sequence). The V segment lost 5 bases and the J segment 4 bases; nucleotides outside the gene matches: 14. This CDR3 is built from 17 residues.

The sample holds one count of this clonotype. V and J are TRBV5-4 and TRBJ2-1; TRBD2 matches 8 bases. Germline CDR1 and CDR2: SGHNT and YYREEE (reference sequence). Trimming at V came to 1 base and at J to 9 bases, leaving 12 bases not matched to a gene. The CDR3 consists of 16 residues. The chain's CDR3 is CASSLTGGRSPAEQFF. CDR3 bases: TGTGCCAGCAGCTTGACAGGCGGGAGGTCCCCCGCTGAGCAGTTCTTC.